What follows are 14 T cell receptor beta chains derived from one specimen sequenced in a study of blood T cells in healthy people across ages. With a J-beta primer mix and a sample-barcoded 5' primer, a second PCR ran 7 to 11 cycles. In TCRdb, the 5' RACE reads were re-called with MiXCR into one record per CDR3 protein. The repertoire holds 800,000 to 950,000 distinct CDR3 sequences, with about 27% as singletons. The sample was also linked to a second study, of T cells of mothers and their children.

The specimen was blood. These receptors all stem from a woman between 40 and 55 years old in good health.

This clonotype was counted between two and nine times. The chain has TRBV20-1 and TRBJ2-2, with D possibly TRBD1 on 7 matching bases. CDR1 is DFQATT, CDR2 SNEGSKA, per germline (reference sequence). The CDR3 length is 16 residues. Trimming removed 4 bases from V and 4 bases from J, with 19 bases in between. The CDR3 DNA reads TGCAGTGCTACGAGACAGGGAGGATCCGGCACCGGGGAGCTGTTTTTT. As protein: CSATRQGGSGTGELFF.

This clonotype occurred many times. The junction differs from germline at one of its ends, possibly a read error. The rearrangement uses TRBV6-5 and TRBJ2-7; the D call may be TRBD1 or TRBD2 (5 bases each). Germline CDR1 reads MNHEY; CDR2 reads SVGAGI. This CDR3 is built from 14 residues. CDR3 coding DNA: TGTGCCAGCAGTGACTCCGGGACCTCCTACGAGCAGTACTTC. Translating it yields CASSDSGTSYEQYF.

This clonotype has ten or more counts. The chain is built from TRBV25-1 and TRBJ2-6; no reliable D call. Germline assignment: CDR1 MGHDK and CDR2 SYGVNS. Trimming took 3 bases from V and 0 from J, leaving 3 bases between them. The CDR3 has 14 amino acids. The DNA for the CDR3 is TGTGCCAGCAGTGATTTCTCTGGGGCCAACGTCCTGACTTTC. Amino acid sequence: CASSDFSGANVLTF.

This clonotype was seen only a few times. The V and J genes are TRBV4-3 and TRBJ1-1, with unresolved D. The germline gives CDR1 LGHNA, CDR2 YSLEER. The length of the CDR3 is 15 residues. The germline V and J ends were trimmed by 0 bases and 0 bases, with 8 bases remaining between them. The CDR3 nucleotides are TGCGCCAGCAGCCAAGATCGCTGGATGAACACTGAAGCTTTCTTT. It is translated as CASSQDRWMNTEAFF.

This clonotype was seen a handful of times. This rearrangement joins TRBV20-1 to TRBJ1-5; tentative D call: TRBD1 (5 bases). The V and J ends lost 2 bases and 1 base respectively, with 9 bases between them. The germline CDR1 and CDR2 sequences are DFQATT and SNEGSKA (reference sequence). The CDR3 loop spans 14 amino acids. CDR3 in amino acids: CSARMSGSNQPQHF. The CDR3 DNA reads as TGCAGTGCTAGAATGTCAGGGAGCAATCAGCCCCAGCATTTT.

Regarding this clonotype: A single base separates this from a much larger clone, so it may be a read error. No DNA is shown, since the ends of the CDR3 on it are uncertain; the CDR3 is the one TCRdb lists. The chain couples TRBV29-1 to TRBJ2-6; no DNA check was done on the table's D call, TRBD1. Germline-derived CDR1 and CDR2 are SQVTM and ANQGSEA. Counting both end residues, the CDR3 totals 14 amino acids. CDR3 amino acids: CSVGTGSGANVPTF.

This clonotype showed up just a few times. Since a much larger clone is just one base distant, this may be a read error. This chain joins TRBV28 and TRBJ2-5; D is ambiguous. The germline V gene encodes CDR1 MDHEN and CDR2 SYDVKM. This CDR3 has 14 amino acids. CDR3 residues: CVSRRTVRQETQYF. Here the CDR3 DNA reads TGTGTCAGCAGAAGGACCGTTCGCCAAGAGACCCAGTACTTC.

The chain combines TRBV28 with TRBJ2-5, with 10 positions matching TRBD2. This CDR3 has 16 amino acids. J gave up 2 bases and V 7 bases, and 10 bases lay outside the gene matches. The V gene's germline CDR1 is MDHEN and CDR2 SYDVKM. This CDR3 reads CASNPRPLAGQETQYF. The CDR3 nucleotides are TGTGCCAGCAACCCTCGCCCACTAGCGGGGCAAGAGACCCAGTACTTC.

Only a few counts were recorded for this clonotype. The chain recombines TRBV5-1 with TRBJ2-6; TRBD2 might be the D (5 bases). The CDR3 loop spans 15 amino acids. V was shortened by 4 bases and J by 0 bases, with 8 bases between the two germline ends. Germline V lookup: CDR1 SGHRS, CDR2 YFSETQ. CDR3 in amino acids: CASSPGISGANVLTF. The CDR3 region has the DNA TGCGCCAGCAGCCCCGGGATCTCTGGGGCCAACGTCCTGACTTTC.

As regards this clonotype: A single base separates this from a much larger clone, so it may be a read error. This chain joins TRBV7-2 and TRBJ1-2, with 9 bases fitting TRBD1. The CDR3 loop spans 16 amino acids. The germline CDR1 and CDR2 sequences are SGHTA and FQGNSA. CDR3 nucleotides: TGTGCCAGCAACTTAGGCGGGACAGGGATTGACTATGGCTACACCTTC. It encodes CASNLGGTGIDYGYTF. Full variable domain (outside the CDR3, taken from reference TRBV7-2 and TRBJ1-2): GAGVSQSPSNKVTEKGKDVELRCDPISGHTALYWYRQSLGQGLEFLIYFQGNSAPDKSGLPSDRFSAERTGGSVSTLTIQRTQQEDSAVYLCASNLGGTGIDYGYTFGSGTRLTVV.

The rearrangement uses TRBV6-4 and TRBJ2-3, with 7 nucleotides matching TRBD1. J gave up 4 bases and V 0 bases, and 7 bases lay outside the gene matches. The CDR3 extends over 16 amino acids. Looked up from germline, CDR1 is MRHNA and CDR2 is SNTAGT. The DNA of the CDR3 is TGTGCCAGCAGTGACTCAGGCAGGGGGACGGCAGATACGCAGTATTTT. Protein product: CASSDSGRGTADTQYF.

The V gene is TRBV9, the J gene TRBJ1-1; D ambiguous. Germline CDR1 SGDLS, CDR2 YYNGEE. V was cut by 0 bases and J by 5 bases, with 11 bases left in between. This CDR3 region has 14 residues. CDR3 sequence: CASSVDTVRTEAFF. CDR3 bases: TGTGCCAGCAGCGTAGATACGGTCCGGACTGAAGCTTTCTTT.

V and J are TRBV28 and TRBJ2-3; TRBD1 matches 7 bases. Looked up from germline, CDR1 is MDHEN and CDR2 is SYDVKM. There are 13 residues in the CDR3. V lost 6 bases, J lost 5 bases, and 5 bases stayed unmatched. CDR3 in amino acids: CASRQQGKDTQYF. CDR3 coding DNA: TGTGCCAGCAGACAACAGGGGAAAGATACGCAGTATTTT.

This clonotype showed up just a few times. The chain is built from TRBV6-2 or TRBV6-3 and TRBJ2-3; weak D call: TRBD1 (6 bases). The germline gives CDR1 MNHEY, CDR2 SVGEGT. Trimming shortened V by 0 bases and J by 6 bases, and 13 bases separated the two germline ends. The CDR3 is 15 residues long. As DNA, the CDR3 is TGTGCCAGCAGTTACTCCCGGACAGCCTTCGATACGCAGTATTTT. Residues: CASSYSRTAFDTQYF.